The entry that follows covers one T cell receptor beta chain sequence. What it recognizes is unknown. PCR amplification relied on 60 Vbeta primers (plus 13 Jbeta primers). Authors' methods: Some 12 million shared chains were among the about 80 million unique TCR beta chains that a later analysis counted. Assay used: immunoSEQ multiplex PCR; TCRdb lists only in-frame clones, some missing. The V and J calls and clone size come from that table; D and trimming were worked out from the DNA. Its clone listing holds around 190,000 clones. Nominally healthy donors were sampled, though unrecorded immune exposures were likely. The CDR3 sequence is 13 residues long. Trimming took 5 bases from V and 7 from J, leaving 11 bases between them. Germline CDR1 reads LNHNV; CDR2 reads YYDKDF (reference sequence). These data belong to a study of cytomegalovirus exposure and HLA in healthy donors. Across the study: Roughly 180 million T cells yielded around 120 million unique TCR beta sequences in earlier analysis. Findings and limits, study-wide: Using a false discovery rate of 0.05, a later analysis showed that 15,000 to 20,000 TCR beta sequences were associated with HLA alleles.

This sequence joins TRBV15 and TRBJ1-4; D unresolved. The TCR originated in a woman aged 25 to 45 in good health and CMV-seropositive. Sequenced material: PBMCs. CDR3 in amino acids: CATSLRGSEKLFF. The CDR3 DNA reads as TGTGCCACCAGCCTCCGCGGAAGTGAAAAACTGTTTTTT.